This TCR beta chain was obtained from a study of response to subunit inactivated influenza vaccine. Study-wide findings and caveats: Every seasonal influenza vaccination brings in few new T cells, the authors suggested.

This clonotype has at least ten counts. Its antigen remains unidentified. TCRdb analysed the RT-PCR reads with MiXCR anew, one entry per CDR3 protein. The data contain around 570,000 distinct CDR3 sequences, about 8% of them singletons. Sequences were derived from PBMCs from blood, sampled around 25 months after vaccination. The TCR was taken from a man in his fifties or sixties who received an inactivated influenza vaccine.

The CDR3: CASSPIGQGDNEQFF. The CDR3 bases are TGTGCCAGCAGCCCAATTGGACAGGGGGACAATGAGCAGTTCTTC. The chain carries TRBV12-3 or TRBV12-4 and TRBJ2-1; 10 bases are shared with TRBD1. J gave up 5 bases and V 6 bases, and 7 bases lay outside the gene matches. CDR3 length: 15 amino acids.